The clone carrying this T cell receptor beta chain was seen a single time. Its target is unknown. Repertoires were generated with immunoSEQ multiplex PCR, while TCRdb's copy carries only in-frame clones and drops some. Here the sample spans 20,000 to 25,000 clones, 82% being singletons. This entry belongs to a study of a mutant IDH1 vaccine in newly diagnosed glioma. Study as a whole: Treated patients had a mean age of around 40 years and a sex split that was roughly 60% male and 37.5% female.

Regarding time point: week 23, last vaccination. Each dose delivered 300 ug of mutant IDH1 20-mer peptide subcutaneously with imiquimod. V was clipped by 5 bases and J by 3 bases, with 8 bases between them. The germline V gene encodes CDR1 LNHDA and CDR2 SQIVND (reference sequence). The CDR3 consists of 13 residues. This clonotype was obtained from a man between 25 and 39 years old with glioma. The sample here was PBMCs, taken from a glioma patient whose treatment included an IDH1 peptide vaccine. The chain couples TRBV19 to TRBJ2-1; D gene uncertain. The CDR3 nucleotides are TGTGCCAGTAGTCCACGACGCTACAATGAGCAGTTCTTC. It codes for CASSPRRYNEQFF.